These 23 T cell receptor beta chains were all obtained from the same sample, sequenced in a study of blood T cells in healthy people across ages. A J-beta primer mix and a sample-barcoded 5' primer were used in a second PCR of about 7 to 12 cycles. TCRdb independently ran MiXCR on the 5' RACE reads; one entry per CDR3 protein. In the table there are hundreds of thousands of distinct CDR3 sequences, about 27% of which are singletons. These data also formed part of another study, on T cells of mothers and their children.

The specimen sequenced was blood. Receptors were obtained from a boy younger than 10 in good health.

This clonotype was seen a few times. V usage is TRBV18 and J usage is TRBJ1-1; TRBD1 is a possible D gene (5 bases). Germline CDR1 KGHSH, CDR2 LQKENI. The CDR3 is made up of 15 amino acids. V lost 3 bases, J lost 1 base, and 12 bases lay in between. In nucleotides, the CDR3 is TGTGCCAGCTCACCCATGACAGAAGCGAACACTGAAGCTTTCTTT. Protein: CASSPMTEANTEAFF.

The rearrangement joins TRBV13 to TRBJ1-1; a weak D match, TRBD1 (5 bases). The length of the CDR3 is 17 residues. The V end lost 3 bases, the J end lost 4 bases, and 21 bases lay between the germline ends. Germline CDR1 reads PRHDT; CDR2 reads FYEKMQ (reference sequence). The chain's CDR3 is CASSFAGSFARVTEAFF. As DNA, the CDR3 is TGTGCCAGCAGCTTTGCAGGGAGTTTTGCGCGGGTCACTGAAGCTTTCTTT.

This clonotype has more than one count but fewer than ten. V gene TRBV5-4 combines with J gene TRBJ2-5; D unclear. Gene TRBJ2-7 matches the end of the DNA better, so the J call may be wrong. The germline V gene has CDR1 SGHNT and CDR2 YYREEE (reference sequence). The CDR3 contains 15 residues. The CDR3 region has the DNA TGTGCCAGCAGCTTGGAGGATAACTTCTCCTACGAGCAGTACTTC. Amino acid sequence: CASSLEDNFSYEQYF.

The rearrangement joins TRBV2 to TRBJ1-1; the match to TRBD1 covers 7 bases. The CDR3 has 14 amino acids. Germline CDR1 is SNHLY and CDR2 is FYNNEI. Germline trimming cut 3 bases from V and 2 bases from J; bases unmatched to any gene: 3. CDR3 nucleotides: TGTGCCAGCAGTGAGGGGGACAGCAACACTGAAGCTTTCTTT. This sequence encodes CASSEGDSNTEAFF.

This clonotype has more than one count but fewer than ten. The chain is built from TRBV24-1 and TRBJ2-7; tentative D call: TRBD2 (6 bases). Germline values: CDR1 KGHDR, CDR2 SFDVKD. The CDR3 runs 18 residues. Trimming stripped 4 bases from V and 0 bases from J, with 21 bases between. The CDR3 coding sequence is TGTGCCACCAGTGAACATAGACCCGACCGGGGGACCTCCTACGAGCAGTACTTC. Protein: CATSEHRPDRGTSYEQYF.

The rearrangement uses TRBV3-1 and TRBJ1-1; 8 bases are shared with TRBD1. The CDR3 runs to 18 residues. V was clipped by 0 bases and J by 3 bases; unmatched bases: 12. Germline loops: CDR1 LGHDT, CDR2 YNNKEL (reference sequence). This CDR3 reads CASSQDWRARGRDTEAFF. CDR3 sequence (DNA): TGTGCCAGCAGCCAAGATTGGAGGGCCAGGGGGCGAGACACTGAAGCTTTCTTT.

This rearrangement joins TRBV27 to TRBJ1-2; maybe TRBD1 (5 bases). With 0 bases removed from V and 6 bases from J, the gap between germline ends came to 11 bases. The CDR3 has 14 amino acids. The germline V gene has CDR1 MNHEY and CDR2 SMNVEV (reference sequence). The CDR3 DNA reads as TGTGCCAGCAGTTTATCTCGGACAACGCATGGCTACACCTTC. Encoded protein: CASSLSRTTHGYTF.

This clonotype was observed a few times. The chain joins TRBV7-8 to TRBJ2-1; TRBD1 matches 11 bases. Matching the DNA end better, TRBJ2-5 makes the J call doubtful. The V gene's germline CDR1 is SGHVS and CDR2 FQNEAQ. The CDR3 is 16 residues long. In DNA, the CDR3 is TGTGCCAGCAGCTTAACGGACAGGGGGCGCCAAGAGACCCAGTACTTC. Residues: CASSLTDRGRQETQYF.

For the CDR3, the DNA is TGTGCCAGCACCGGCCCCGGGGAGCTGTTTTTT. Protein sequence: CASTGPGELFF. This sequence joins TRBV12-3 or TRBV12-4 and TRBJ2-2; no clear D. V lost 7 bases, J lost 6 bases, and 6 bases lay in between. This CDR3 is 11 amino acids long.

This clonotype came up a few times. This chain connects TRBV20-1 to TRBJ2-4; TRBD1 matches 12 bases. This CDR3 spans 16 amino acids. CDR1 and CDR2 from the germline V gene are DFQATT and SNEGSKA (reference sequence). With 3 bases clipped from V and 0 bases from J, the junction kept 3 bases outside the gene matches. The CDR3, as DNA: TGCAGTGCTAGGGGGACAGGGGGCGTAGCCAAAAACATTCAGTACTTC. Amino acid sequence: CSARGTGGVAKNIQYF.

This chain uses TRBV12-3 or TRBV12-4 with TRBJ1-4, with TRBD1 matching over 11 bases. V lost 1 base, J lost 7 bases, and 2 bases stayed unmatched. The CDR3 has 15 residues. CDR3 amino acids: CASSLGTGGSEKLFF. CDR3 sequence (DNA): TGTGCCAGCAGTTTAGGGACAGGGGGCTCTGAAAAACTGTTTTTT.

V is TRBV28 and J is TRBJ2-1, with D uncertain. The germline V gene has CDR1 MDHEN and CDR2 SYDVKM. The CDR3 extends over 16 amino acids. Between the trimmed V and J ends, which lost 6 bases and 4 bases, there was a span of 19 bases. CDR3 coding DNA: TGTGCCAGCAGCTCAATCGGTGAGCCTAAGTACAATGAGCAGTTCTTC. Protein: CASSSIGEPKYNEQFF.

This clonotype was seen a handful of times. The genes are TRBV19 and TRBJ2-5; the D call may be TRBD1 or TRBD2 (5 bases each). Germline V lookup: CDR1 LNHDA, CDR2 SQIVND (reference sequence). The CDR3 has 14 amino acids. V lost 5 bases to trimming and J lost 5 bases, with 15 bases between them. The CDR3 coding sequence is TGTGCCAGTAGTTTCGGGACCGACATGGAGACCCAGTACTTC. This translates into CASSFGTDMETQYF.

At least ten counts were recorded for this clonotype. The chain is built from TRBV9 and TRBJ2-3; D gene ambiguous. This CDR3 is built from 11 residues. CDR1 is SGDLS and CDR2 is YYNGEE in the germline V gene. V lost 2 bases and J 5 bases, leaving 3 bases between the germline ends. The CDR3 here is CASSVGDTQYF. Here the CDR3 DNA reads TGTGCCAGCAGCGTCGGAGATACGCAGTATTTT.

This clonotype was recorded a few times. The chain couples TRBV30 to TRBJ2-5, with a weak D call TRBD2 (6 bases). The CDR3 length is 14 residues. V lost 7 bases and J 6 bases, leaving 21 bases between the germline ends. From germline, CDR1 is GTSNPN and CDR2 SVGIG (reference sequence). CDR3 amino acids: CALNRDSEIQTQYF. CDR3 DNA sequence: TGTGCCTTAAACCGGGACTCGGAGATACAGACCCAGTACTTC.

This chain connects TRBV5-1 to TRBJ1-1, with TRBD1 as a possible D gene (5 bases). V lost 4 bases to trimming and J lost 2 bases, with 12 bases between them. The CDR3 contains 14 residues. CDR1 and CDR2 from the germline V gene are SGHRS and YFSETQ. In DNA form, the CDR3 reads TGCGCCAGCAGCCAGGGACCGGCTAACACTGAAGCTTTCTTT. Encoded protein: CASSQGPANTEAFF.

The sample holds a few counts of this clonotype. Written as DNA, the CDR3 is TGTGCCAGCAGTGAAGTGGGTAACCAAGAGACCCAGTACTTC. This translates into CASSEVGNQETQYF. The V call is TRBV2, the J call TRBJ2-5; D is unresolved. The germline gives CDR1 SNHLY, CDR2 FYNNEI. The V end lost 1 base, the J end lost 0 bases, and 6 bases lay between the germline ends. The length of the CDR3 is 14 residues.

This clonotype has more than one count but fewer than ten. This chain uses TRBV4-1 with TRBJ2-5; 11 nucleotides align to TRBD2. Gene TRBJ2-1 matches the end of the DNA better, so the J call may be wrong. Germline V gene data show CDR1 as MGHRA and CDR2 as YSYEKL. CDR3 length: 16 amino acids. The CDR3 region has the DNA TGCGCCAGCAGCTCCTTACTTAGCGGGAGGGCGCATGAGCAGTTCTTC. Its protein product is CASSSLLSGRAHEQFF.

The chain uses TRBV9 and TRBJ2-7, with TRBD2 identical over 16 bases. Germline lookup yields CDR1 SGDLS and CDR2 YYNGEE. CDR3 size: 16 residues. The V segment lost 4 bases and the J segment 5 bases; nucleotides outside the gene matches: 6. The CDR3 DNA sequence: TGTGCCAGCAGCCCGGGGACTAGCGGGGGGGCTCACGAGCAGTACTTC. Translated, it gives CASSPGTSGGAHEQYF.

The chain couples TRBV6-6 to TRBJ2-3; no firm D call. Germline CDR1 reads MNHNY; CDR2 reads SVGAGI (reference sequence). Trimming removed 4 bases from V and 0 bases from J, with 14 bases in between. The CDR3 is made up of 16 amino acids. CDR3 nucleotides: TGTGCCAGCAGTTCTCTCAGCCAGGCTAGCACAGATACGCAGTATTTT. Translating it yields CASSSLSQASTDTQYF.

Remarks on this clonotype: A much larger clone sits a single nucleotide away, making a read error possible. In DNA, the CDR3 is TGCACCAGCAGAAGGGGCGAAAAAGAGACCCAGTACTTC. Residues: CTSRRGEKETQYF. V gene TRBV5-1 combines with J gene TRBJ2-5; perhaps TRBD1 as D (5 bases). CDR1 and CDR2 from the germline V gene are SGHRS and YFSETQ. The CDR3 sequence is 13 residues long.

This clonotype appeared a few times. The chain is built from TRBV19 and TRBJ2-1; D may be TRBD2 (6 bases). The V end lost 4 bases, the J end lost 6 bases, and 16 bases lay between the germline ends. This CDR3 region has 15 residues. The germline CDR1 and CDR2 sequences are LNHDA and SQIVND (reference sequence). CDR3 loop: CASSKTSFGANEQFF. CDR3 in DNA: TGTGCCAGTAGTAAGACTAGTTTCGGGGCCAATGAGCAGTTCTTC.

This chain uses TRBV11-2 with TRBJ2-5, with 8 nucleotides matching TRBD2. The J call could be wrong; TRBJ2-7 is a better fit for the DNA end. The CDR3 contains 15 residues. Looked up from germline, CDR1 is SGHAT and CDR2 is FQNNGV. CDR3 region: CASSEWTSSGYEQYF. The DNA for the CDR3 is TGTGCCAGCAGCGAGTGGACTAGCTCCGGATACGAGCAGTACTTC.